Given below is one T cell receptor (beta chain) in context. Its antigen is unidentified. This table comes from immunoSEQ multiplex PCR, and its TCRdb copy is limited to in-frame clones, with some not included. Of nearly 25,000 clones in the sample, 70% to 90% were seen once. This entry comes from a study of T cells in localized non-small cell lung cancer. Study-wide points: Detection in adjacent lung was observed for a median roughly 55 of the top 100 tumor clones.

V lost 1 base, J lost 5 bases, and 8 bases lay in between. CDR1 and CDR2 (germline): SGHTA, FQGNSA. CDR3 length: 13 amino acids. The sequencing used peripheral blood, collected before any cancer treatment. The clonotype originates from a male donor aged 60 or over with stage II squamous cell lung carcinoma. The chain carries TRBV7-2 and TRBJ2-5; no definite D call. The CDR3 spells CASSLDSRETQYF. The CDR3 nucleotides read TGTGCCAGCAGCTTAGATAGTAGGGAGACCCAGTACTTC.